The present TCR beta chain was sequenced within a study of CD8 T cells in ankylosing spondylitis. Findings of the study overall: Ankylosing spondylitis blood seemed to carry a telltale TCR beta motif made of several highly homologous variants.

One entry per CDR3 protein, called by TCRdb with MiXCR from the 5' RACE reads. Of about 240,000 distinct CDR3 sequences listed, under 12% are singletons. The CDR3 loop spans 13 amino acids. The germline V gene has CDR1 KGHSH and CDR2 LQKENI. Trimming stripped 2 bases from V and 6 bases from J, with 11 bases between. This clonotype appeared many times. Antigen unknown. Sequencing used blood, either unsorted or a sorted T cell fraction (not recorded which). The clonotype comes from a male donor with ankylosing spondylitis or in good health (not recorded which). V gene TRBV18 combines with J gene TRBJ2-7; TRBD1 might be the D (6 bases). CDR3: CASSPWTASEQYF. The CDR3 DNA is TGTGCCAGCTCACCATGGACAGCTTCCGAGCAGTACTTC.